This T cell receptor (beta chain) was retrieved from a study of patients and donors after allogeneic stem cell transplantation. MiXCR, applied by TCRdb to the RT-PCR reads, yields one record per CDR3 protein. The sample lists hundreds of thousands of distinct CDR3 sequences; 16% were seen once. The sample holds a few counts of this clonotype. Looked up from germline, CDR1 is ENHRY and CDR2 is SYGVKD. J lost 4 bases, V lost 7 bases, and 5 bases had no gene match. This CDR3 spans 13 amino acids. The sample comprised blood, either unsorted or a sorted T cell fraction (not recorded which). This receptor was identified in a human donor who was either an allogeneic HSCT recipient or a stem cell or donor lymphocyte infusion donor (not recorded which). It is not recorded whose cells these are; they may come from a transplant donor. The J gene is TRBJ1-1, the V gene TRBV10-3, with TRBD1 identical over 8 bases. In nucleotides, the CDR3 is TGTGCCATCAAGGACAGGGACGGCACTGAAGCTTTCTTT. This codes for CAIKDRDGTEAFF.